These T cell receptor beta chains were read from a single sample in a study of T-cell memory formation after mild COVID-19. TCRdb reprocessed the 5' RACE reads via MiXCR and lists one record per CDR3 protein. The table shows 530,000 or so distinct CDR3 sequences, with roughly 17% occurring only once. Sequenced sample: PBMCs or a T cell subset sorted from them (not recorded which). These receptors were obtained from an adult woman who had mild COVID-19 (a few samples of this study predate the infection). Cell type and time point are not known. CDR3s include the opening cysteine and the closing phenylalanine or tryptophan. The D gene is left open where the match is weak. For some rows the clone size is stated as once, few or many, or as a class when expanded; others skip it.

V gene	J gene	clone size	D gene	CDR3 protein	CDR3 DNA
TRBV24-1	TRBJ2-2	few	TRBD1	CATSDSHHQGARELFF	TGTGCCACCAGTGATTCACATCACCAGGGGGCCCGGGAGCTGTTTTTT
TRBV4-3	TRBJ2-1	NA	TRBD2	CASSQTGLAGVYNEQFF	TGCGCCAGCAGCCAAACGGGACTAGCGGGAGTTTACAATGAGCAGTTCTTC
TRBV20-1	TRBJ2-5	NA	NA	CSANQVRGQETQYF	TGCAGTGCTAACCAAGTACGGGGCCAAGAGACCCAGTACTTC
TRBV12-3/TRBV12-4	TRBJ2-4	many	NA	CASSPRQIAKNIQYF	TGTGCCAGCAGTCCTAGACAGATAGCCAAAAACATTCAGTACTTC
TRBV12-3/TRBV12-4	TRBJ2-3	few	NA	CASSMGSDTQYF	TGTGCCAGCAGTATGGGGTCAGATACGCAGTATTTT
TRBV11-3	TRBJ2-1	NA	TRBD1	CASSRGQASSYNEQFF	TGTGCCAGCAGCCGAGGACAGGCCAGCTCCTACAATGAGCAGTTCTTC
TRBV7-3	TRBJ2-3	NA	TRBD2	CASSTTTSGRTDTQYF	TGTGCCAGCAGCACTACGACTAGCGGTCGCACAGATACGCAGTATTTT
TRBV24-1	TRBJ2-1	NA	TRBD2	CATSDAREPRHEQFF	TGTGCCACCAGTGATGCGCGGGAGCCACGACATGAGCAGTTCTTC
TRBV27	TRBJ1-3	NA	NA	CASSLFGGGNTIYF	TGTGCCAGCAGTTTATTTGGGGGAGGAAACACCATATATTTT
TRBV12-3/TRBV12-4	TRBJ2-1	many	NA	CASIDYNNEQFF	TGTGCCAGCATAGACTATAACAATGAGCAGTTCTTC
TRBV5-1	TRBJ1-2	NA	NA	CASSLADSNYGYTF	TGCGCCAGCAGCTTGGCGGACAGCAACTATGGCTACACCTTC
TRBV30	TRBJ2-1	NA	TRBD2	CAWTVGGWNEQFF	TGTGCCTGGACAGTGGGGGGGTGGAATGAGCAGTTCTTC
TRBV7-9	TRBJ2-7	many	NA	CASSLGNPMEQYF	TGTGCCAGCAGCTTAGGGAACCCAATGGAGCAGTACTTC
TRBV29-1	TRBJ2-1	few	NA	CSVEGTNNEQFF	TGCAGCGTTGAGGGTACGAACAATGAGCAGTTCTTC
TRBV3-1	TRBJ1-5	few	NA	CASSLSFRGQPQHF	TGTGCCAGCAGCCTCTCTTTCAGGGGACAGCCCCAGCATTTT
TRBV15	TRBJ2-2	few	NA	CATRVTGTTGELFF	TGTGCCACCAGGGTGACAGGTACCACCGGGGAGCTGTTTTTT
TRBV7-9	TRBJ2-7	NA	NA	CASSSPGEGPSYEQYF	TGTGCCAGCAGCTCTCCCGGAGAGGGCCCATCCTACGAGCAGTACTTC
TRBV4-1	TRBJ1-1	NA	NA	CASSQLEGLVDTEAFF	TGCGCCAGCAGCCAATTGGAGGGGTTGGTGGACACTGAAGCTTTCTTT
TRBV12-3/TRBV12-4	TRBJ2-3	NA	NA	CASSLWRGDQYF	TGTGCCAGCAGTTTATGGCGGGGCGACCAGTATTTT
TRBV29-1	TRBJ1-1	NA	TRBD1	CSGRTGLVTEAFF	TGCAGCGGGAGGACAGGGTTGGTCACTGAAGCTTTCTTT
TRBV5-1	TRBJ2-3	NA	TRBD2	CASSLTSGGAVSTDTQYF	TGCGCCAGCAGCCTTACCAGCGGGGGGGCGGTTTCCACAGATACGCAGTATTTT
TRBV12-3/TRBV12-4	TRBJ1-5	NA	TRBD1	CASSSTDRGNQPQHF	TGTGCCAGCAGTTCAACCGACAGGGGTAATCAGCCCCAGCATTTT
TRBV4-2	TRBJ2-7	many	NA	CASSQDSATAIYEQYF	TGTGCCAGCAGCCAAGATAGCGCCACCGCTATATACGAGCAGTACTTC
TRBV7-9	TRBJ2-1	few	NA	CASSLEGLGGSYNEQFF	TGTGCCAGCAGCTTAGAGGGGCTAGGAGGTTCCTACAATGAGCAGTTCTTC
TRBV20-1	TRBJ2-7	NA	NA	CSAPAVSYEQYF	TGCAGTGCACCAGCGGTCTCCTACGAGCAGTACTTC
TRBV25-1	TRBJ2-7	few	NA	CASSEFGGQHYEQYF	TGTGCCAGCAGTGAATTCGGGGGACAGCACTACGAGCAGTACTTC
TRBV4-1	TRBJ1-2	NA	NA	CASSQEGVYGYTF	TGCGCCAGCAGCCAAGAGGGGGTCTATGGCTACACCTTC
TRBV5-5	TRBJ1-1	few	NA	CASSLFWGAGTEAFF	TGTGCCAGCAGCTTGTTCTGGGGCGCAGGAACTGAAGCTTTCTTT
TRBV24-1	TRBJ2-3	NA	NA	CATSDSPGIQRGDTQYF	TGTGCCACCAGTGATTCACCCGGGATCCAGCGCGGAGATACGCAGTATTTT
TRBV20-1	TRBJ2-5	few	TRBD2	CSASLTSGDQETQYF	TGCAGTGCTAGCCTGACTAGCGGGGACCAAGAGACCCAGTACTTC
TRBV4-3	TRBJ2-3	NA	TRBD2	CASTAGGGLTDTQYF	TGCGCCAGCACCGCCGGGGGGGGTCTGACAGATACGCAGTATTTT
TRBV6-2/TRBV6-3	TRBJ1-6	NA	NA	CASSYSIVNNSPLHF	TGTGCCAGCAGTTACTCGATCGTTAATAATTCACCCCTCCACTTT
TRBV6-6	TRBJ2-7	NA	NA	CASSYSPRDMPYEQYF	TGTGCCAGCAGTTACTCGCCGCGGGATATGCCCTACGAGCAGTACTTC
TRBV5-1	TRBJ2-6	NA	TRBD1	CASRGQGASGANVLTF	TGCGCCAGCAGGGGACAGGGGGCGTCTGGGGCCAACGTCCTGACTTTC
TRBV4-1	TRBJ1-1	NA	NA	CASSQGTNPDLNTEAFF	TGCGCCAGCAGCCAAGGCACCAATCCGGACCTGAACACTGAAGCTTTCTTT
TRBV3-1	TRBJ2-1	few	NA	CASSQERLAAYNEQFF	TGTGCCAGCAGCCAAGAACGTCTAGCTGCTTACAATGAGCAGTTCTTC
TRBV7-9	TRBJ2-1	many	TRBD1	CASSLRQGLLSYNEQFF	TGTGCCAGCAGCCTACGACAGGGATTGTTATCCTACAATGAGCAGTTCTTC
TRBV5-1	TRBJ2-1	few	TRBD2	CASRTFGLAIDEQFF	TGCGCCAGCAGAACGTTTGGACTAGCGATAGATGAGCAGTTCTTC
TRBV20-1	TRBJ2-7	few	NA	CSARAASAYEQYF	TGCAGTGCTAGAGCGGCTAGCGCCTACGAGCAGTACTTC
TRBV5-1	TRBJ1-2	few	TRBD1	CASSLVDRGQGGYTF	TGCGCCAGCAGCTTGGTGGACAGGGGGCAAGGTGGCTACACCTTC
TRBV5-1	TRBJ2-1	few	NA	CASSLLNRDVDEQFF	TGCGCCAGCAGCTTATTAAACAGGGACGTGGATGAGCAGTTCTTC
TRBV14	TRBJ2-1	few	NA	CASSKDPTYNEQFF	TGTGCCAGCAGCAAGGACCCAACCTACAATGAGCAGTTCTTC
TRBV20-1	TRBJ2-5	few	TRBD2	CSARPLSGSPLGQYF	TGCAGTGCTAGACCCCTTAGCGGGAGTCCTCTTGGCCAGTACTTC
TRBV20-1	TRBJ2-3	NA	TRBD2	CSASGLADRTDTQYF	TGCAGTGCCTCTGGACTAGCGGATCGGACAGATACGCAGTATTTT
TRBV7-9	TRBJ2-3	NA	NA	CARGTGSTDTQYF	TGTGCCCGGGGCACGGGATCGACAGATACGCAGTATTTT
TRBV20-1	TRBJ2-5	few	TRBD2	CSARDPGLAGGLETQYF	TGCAGTGCTAGAGATCCGGGACTAGCGGGGGGCCTGGAGACCCAGTACTTC
TRBV12-3/TRBV12-4	TRBJ1-1	NA	NA	CASSLAWGEEAFF	TGTGCCAGCAGTTTAGCGTGGGGGGAGGAGGCTTTCTTT
TRBV20-1	TRBJ2-7	NA	TRBD2	CSARPSGRAGYEQYF	TGCAGTGCTAGACCTAGCGGGAGGGCCGGTTACGAGCAGTACTTC
TRBV10-3	TRBJ1-3	NA	NA	CAISAVQELSSGNTIYF	TGTGCCATCAGTGCGGTACAGGAACTAAGCTCTGGAAACACCATATATTTT
TRBV7-3	TRBJ2-7	NA	TRBD1	CASSRDRVSQQYF	TGTGCCAGCAGCAGGGACAGGGTGTCTCAGCAGTACTTC
TRBV20-1	TRBJ2-3	many	TRBD1	CSAPNRGQGTDTQYF	TGCAGTGCTCCCAACCGAGGACAGGGCACAGATACGCAGTATTTT
TRBV24-1	TRBJ2-1	few	TRBD1	CATSDRVMGQGPYNEQFF	TGTGCCACCAGTGATCGCGTCATGGGACAGGGACCCTACAATGAGCAGTTCTTC
TRBV18	TRBJ2-2	NA	NA	CASSPNRALFTGELFF	TGTGCCAGCTCACCAAACAGGGCCTTATTCACCGGGGAGCTGTTTTTT
TRBV10-3	TRBJ1-2	few	NA	CAIKTETNYGYTF	TGTGCCATTAAGACAGAGACTAACTATGGCTACACCTTC
TRBV29-1	TRBJ1-1	NA	NA	CSVTSRQALAAFF	TGCAGCGTGACCAGTCGACAAGCGTTGGCAGCTTTCTTT
TRBV19	TRBJ1-1	NA	NA	CASLVKGDTEAFF	TGTGCCAGTCTGGTCAAGGGAGACACTGAAGCTTTCTTT
TRBV7-3	TRBJ2-3	NA	NA	CASSPGVGSGGADTQYF	TGTGCCAGCAGCCCAGGGGTGGGGAGTGGTGGCGCAGATACGCAGTATTTT
TRBV7-3	TRBJ2-2	few	NA	CASSSLRGSGELFF	TGTGCCAGCAGCTCCTTGAGAGGATCCGGGGAGCTGTTTTTT